The text below deals with one T cell receptor beta chain. Its antigen remains unknown. This sample was taken from a study of CD8 T cells in Susac syndrome. Study results and limitations: Peak Susac CD8+ clonal expansion was seen in TEMRA cells and active patients.

Germline V gene sequence: CDR1 SGHDT, CDR2 YYEEEE. The junction had 15 bases not matched to a gene; V was cut back by 2 bases and J by 2 bases. The CDR3 covers 18 residues. Random hexamers were used to reverse transcribe an amount of roughly 0.45 to 1 ug RNA. The TCR beta CDR3 was amplified by immunoSEQ multiplex PCR across 54 Vbeta, 13 Jbeta. Using its own MiXCR run on the immunoSEQ multiplex PCR reads, TCRdb lists one record per CDR3 protein. The profile shows tens of thousands of distinct CDR3 sequences, approximately 96% of them singletons. Sequenced material: CD8+ T cells from PBMCs. J is TRBJ1-2 and V is TRBV5-6; 7 positions match TRBD1. The sequence came from a human donor with Susac syndrome. The CDR3 DNA reads as TGTGCCAGCAGCTTCGGGACAGTCTCGACCTACCGGAACTATGGCTACACCTTC. Translation gives CASSFGTVSTYRNYGYTF.